This T cell receptor beta chain was recorded in a study of blood T cell repertoires in COVID-19. Study context: T cells, B-cell-depleted T cells, or PBMCs provided the cDNA or gDNA that served as material.

Original data processing: By means of reference gene primer amplification, nucleated cell counts were estimated. The repertoire was sequenced with immunoSEQ multiplex PCR; TCRdb's copy has only in-frame clones and lacks some. The D gene and trimming were derived from the DNA, and the V and J assignments and clone size from that table. The profile shows about 200,000 clones, around 80% of them singletons. Deletions cut 3 bases from V and 4 bases from J, with 10 bases between. Germline V lookup: CDR1 MGHDK, CDR2 SYGVNS. The CDR3 has 13 amino acids. This clonotype was sampled from a human donor with acute or convalescent COVID-19. The donor label of this sample is uncertain. V usage is TRBV25-1 and J usage is TRBJ2-7, with TRBD2 as a possible D gene (6 bases). Sample: peripheral blood. The CDR3: CASSDGSRYEQYF. The CDR3 coding sequence is TGTGCCAGCAGTGACGGGAGCCGGTACGAGCAGTACTTC.